This T cell receptor beta chain emerged from a study of metastatic and nonmetastatic thyroid tumors. Study information: The comparison covered peripheral blood and tumor or nodule tissue in malignant and benign thyroid patients.

This clone occurred many times. TCRdb re-clonotyped the PCR reads through MiXCR. This table has about 27,000 clones, roughly 15% appearing once. Thyroid surgery had not been preceded by any treatment in any patient. J was trimmed by 5 bases and V by 0 bases; bases with no gene match: 4. In germline, CDR1 is SNHLY, CDR2 FYNNEI. The CDR3 is made up of 15 amino acids. This TCR was sampled from a male donor with papillary thyroid cancer or a benign thyroid nodule (not recorded which). Some clones in this sample may be carry-over from other donors' samples. What was sequenced was blood. V and J are TRBV2 and TRBJ2-5, with TRBD2 identical over 9 bases. The CDR3 reads CASSEAGLARETQYF. For the CDR3, the DNA is TGTGCCAGCAGTGAAGCAGGACTAGCGAGGGAGACCCAGTACTTC.